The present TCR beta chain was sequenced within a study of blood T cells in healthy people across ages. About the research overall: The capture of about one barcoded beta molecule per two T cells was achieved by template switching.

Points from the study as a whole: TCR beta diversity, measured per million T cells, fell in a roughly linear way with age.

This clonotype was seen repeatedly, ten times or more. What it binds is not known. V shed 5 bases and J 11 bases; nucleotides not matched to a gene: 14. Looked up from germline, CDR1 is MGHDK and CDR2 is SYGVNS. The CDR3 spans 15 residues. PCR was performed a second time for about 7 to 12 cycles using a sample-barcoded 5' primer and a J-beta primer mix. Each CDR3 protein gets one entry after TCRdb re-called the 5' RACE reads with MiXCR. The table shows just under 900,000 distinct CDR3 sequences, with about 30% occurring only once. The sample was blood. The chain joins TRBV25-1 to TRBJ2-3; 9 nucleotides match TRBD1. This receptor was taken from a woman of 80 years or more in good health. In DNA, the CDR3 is TGTGCCAGCAGTCCTACAGGGGGCAAAGCCCGCAAGCAGTATTTT. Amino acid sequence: CASSPTGGKARKQYF.